This T cell receptor (beta chain) was identified in a study of regulatory T cells in long-lasting Graves disease. The TCR beta library used iRepertoire HTBI primers with Arm-PCR amplification of CDR3. TCRdb analysed the multiplex PCR reads with MiXCR anew, one entry per CDR3 protein. Among 550,000 to 700,000 distinct CDR3 sequences listed, about 15% were seen once. Concerning this clonotype itself: Its antigen is undetermined.

Time point indicated: newly diagnosed GD, antithyroid drugs for less than 3 months. RNA isolated from PBMCs was used to make the TCR library. Germline values: CDR1 SNHLY, CDR2 FYNNEI. V was clipped by 6 bases and J by 5 bases, with 16 bases between them. This CDR3 comprises 14 residues. Study observations and caveats: Limited samples may have lowered accuracy. Preferential use of TRBV28, TRBJ1-2 and TRBJ2-5 was seen in persistent disease.

This sample was also put to use in a study of T cells in Graves' hyperthyroidism and ophthalmopathy.

The material sequenced was peripheral blood mononuclear cells (PBMCs), taken at new diagnosis, from a patient treated with antithyroid drugs. This sequence joins TRBV2 and TRBJ1-2; D might be TRBD1 (5 bases). The clonotype comes from a man younger than 30 with Graves disease. The CDR3 here is CASRPWGFGYGYTF. CDR3 sequence (DNA): TGTGCCAGCAGACCCTGGGGCTTCGGATATGGCTACACCTTC. The entire variable domain, with the rest obtained from reference TRBV2 and TRBJ1-2, is as follows: EPEVTQTPSHQVTQMGQEVILRCVPISNHLYFYWYRQILGQKVEFLVSFYNNEISEKSEIFDDQFSVERPDGSNFTLKIRSTKLEDSAMYFCASRPWGFGYGYTFGSGTRLTVV.